This T cell receptor beta chain comes out of a study of blood T cell repertoires in COVID-19. At the level of the study: Donors in the United States, Italy and Spain gave samples during acute or convalescent COVID-19.

Libraries were prepared by immunoSEQ multiplex PCR; TCRdb keeps only in-frame clonotypes and omits some of them. This table holds 400,000 to 450,000 clones, 70% to 90% found once. Trimming took 8 bases from V and 4 from J, leaving 12 bases between them. This CDR3 has 13 amino acids. CDR1 is MGHRA, CDR2 YSYEKL, per germline. This clonotype was obtained from a man in his late teens or twenties with COVID-19, enrolled during active disease. Sequenced: peripheral blood. V is TRBV4-1 and J is TRBJ1-5, with D perhaps TRBD1 (5 bases). The CDR3 here is CASSRVENQPQHF. CDR3 in DNA: TGCGCCAGCTCCAGGGTCGAAAATCAGCCCCAGCATTTT.